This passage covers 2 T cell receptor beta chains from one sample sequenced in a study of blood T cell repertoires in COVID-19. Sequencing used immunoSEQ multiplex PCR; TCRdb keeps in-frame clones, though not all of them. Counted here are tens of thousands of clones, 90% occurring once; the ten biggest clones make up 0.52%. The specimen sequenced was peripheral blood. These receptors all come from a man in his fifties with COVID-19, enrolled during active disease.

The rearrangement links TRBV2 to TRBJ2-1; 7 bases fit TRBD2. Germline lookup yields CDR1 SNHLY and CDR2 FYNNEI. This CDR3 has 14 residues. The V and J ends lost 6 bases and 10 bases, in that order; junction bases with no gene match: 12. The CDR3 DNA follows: TGTGCCAGCAGGGGGCTAGCGGATCCATCAGAGCAGTTCTTC. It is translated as CASRGLADPSEQFF.

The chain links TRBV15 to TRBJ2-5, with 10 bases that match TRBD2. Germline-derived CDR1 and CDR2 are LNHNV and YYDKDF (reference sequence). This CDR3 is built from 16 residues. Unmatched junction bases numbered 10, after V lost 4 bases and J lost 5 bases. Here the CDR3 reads CATSNRLLAGGETQYF. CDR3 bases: TGTGCCACCAGCAACCGTTTATTAGCGGGAGGCGAGACCCAGTACTTC.